This T cell receptor (beta chain) was profiled in a study of human T cells and chemical hapten exposure. At the level of the study: Patch testing placed 0.01% DPC on the upper back, with readings at 6 days.

Germline V CDR1 and CDR2: SGHRS, YFSETQ. This CDR3 contains 13 residues. With 4 bases clipped from V and 4 bases from J, the junction kept 2 bases outside the gene matches. In this sample, this clonotype turned up a few times. TCRdb reanalysed the RACE reads using MiXCR and keeps one entry per CDR3 protein. The data show 55,000 to 80,000 distinct CDR3 sequences, with approximately 10% seen just once and around 2.1% held by the top ten. Time point denoted: patch test 3, about 24 weeks after DPC sensitization. Specified treatment: therapeutic diphenylcyclopropenone sensitization with weekly scalp DPC. Total RNA was isolated from unfractionated whole blood.

This clonotype was sampled from a woman in her 30s with alopecia areata. Some clones in this sample may be carry-over from other donors' samples. The sample was whole blood, taken in connection with sensitization to the hapten diphenylcyclopropenone (DPC). The rearrangement uses TRBV5-1 and TRBJ1-5; the match to TRBD1 covers 7 bases. CDR3 region: CASSPTGNQPQHF. The DNA for the CDR3 is TGCGCCAGCAGCCCGACAGGGAATCAGCCCCAGCATTTT.